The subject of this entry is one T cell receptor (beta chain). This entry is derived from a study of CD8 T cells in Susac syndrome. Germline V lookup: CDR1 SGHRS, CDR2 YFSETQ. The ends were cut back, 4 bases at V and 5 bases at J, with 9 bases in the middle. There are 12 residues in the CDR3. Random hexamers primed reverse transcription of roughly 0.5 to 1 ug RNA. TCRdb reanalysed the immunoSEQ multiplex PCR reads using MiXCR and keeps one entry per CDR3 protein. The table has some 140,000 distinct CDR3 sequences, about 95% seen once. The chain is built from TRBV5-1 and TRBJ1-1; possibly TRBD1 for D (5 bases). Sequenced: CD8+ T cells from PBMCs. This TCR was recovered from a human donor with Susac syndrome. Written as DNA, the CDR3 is TGCGCCAGCAGCATGGACAAGACTGAAGCTTTCTTT. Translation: CASSMDKTEAFF. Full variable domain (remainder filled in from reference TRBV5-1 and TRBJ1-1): KAGVTQTPRYLIKTRGQQVTLSCSPISGHRSVSWYQQTPGQGLQFLFEYFSETQRNKGNFPGRFSGRQFSNSRSEMNVSTLELGDSALYLCASSMDKTEAFFGQGTRLTVV.